Presented here are 19 T cell receptor beta chains from one specimen sequenced in a study of T cell clonality in common variable immunodeficiency. Data came from immunoSEQ multiplex PCR; TCRdb stores just in-frame clones and leaves some out. The table records 40,000 to 50,000 clones without singletons, the ten largest covering under 11%. Sequenced: peripheral blood mononuclear cells. These receptors all stem from a person between 18 and 75 years old in good health.

This clone was picked up many times. The read stops 3 residues short of the end of the CDR3; the missing end is completed from the germline J gene. This chain joins TRBV6-1 and TRBJ2-5; D perhaps matches TRBD1 (6 bases). Trimming removed 3 bases at V and 4 bases at J, with 9 bases between. This CDR3 spans 13 amino acids. Looked up from germline, CDR1 is MNHNS and CDR2 is SASEGT. CDR3 DNA, as far as it was read: TGTGCCAGCAGTGACAGGGGTGCAGAGACC. Amino acids: CASSDRGAET. The CDR3 reads in full as CASSDRGAETQYF.

This clone was recorded many times. The CDR3 extends 3 residues past the end of the read, so its final part is completed from the germline J gene. The chain employs TRBV7-6 and TRBJ1-2; 9 positions match TRBD1. The junction had 4 bases not matched to a gene; V was cut back by 2 bases and J by 3 bases. Looked up from germline, CDR1 is SGHVS and CDR2 is FNYEAQ. This CDR3 contains 15 residues. The CDR3 loop is CASSLYRDRDYGYTF. CDR3 DNA, as far as it was read: TGTGCCAGCAGCTTATACAGGGACAGGGACTATGGC.

This clone was counted many times. The read terminates 3 residues ahead of where the CDR3 ends, so the germline J gene completes it. This chain connects TRBV30 to TRBJ1-3, with TRBD1 matching 7 bases. CDR1 and CDR2 from the germline V gene are GTSNPN and SVGIG (reference sequence). There are 14 residues in the CDR3. V was clipped by 3 bases and J by 2 bases; unmatched bases: 4. Incomplete CDR3 DNA: TGTGCCTGGAGCGGAGGACAGGCTGGAAACACC. It specifies CAWSGGQAGNT. In full, the CDR3 reads CAWSGGQAGNTIYF.

In this sample, this clone turned up many times. The read is 3 residues too short to cover the CDR3 end, so that end is filled in from the germline J gene. The chain joins TRBV7-2 to TRBJ2-5; 10 bases fit TRBD2. This CDR3 is built from 18 residues. Germline CDR1 SGHTA, CDR2 FQGNSA. V shed 0 bases and J 3 bases; nucleotides not matched to a gene: 10. The part of the CDR3 DNA that was read is TGTGCCAGCAGCTTAGCAGGCCGCGGGCTAGCGGGGGAAGAGACC. Translation gives CASSLAGRGLAGEET. The entire CDR3 sequence reads CASSLAGRGLAGEETQYF. The variable domain in full, completed from reference TRBV7-2 and TRBJ2-5, reads GAGVSQSPSNKVTEKGKDVELRCDPISGHTALYWYRQSLGQGLEFLIYFQGNSAPDKSGLPSDRFSAERTGGSVSTLTIQRTQQEDSAVYLCASSLAGRGLAGEETQYFGPGTRLLVL.

This clone has ten or more counts. The read ends 3 residues shy of where the CDR3 ends; the end is completed using the germline J gene. The rearrangement links TRBV18 to TRBJ2-7; D is unclear. This CDR3 has 13 residues. The V end lost 1 base, the J end lost 2 bases, and 6 bases lay between the germline ends. In germline, CDR1 is KGHSH, CDR2 LQKENI. The CDR3 sequence: CASSPQTTYEQYF. CDR3 DNA (partial): TGTGCCAGCTCACCACAGACAACCTACGAG.

This clone was observed at least ten times. The CDR3 bases that were read are TGTGCCAGCAGCGATGCCCTAGGTCCC. It translates to CASSDALGP. The full CDR3 protein reads CASSDALGPQHF. The gene calls are TRBV6-2 or TRBV6-3 and TRBJ1-5; the D is unclear. The missing CDR3 end, 3 residues past where the read stops, is filled in from the germline J gene. CDR3 length: 12 residues. The germline CDR1 and CDR2 sequences are MNHEY and SVGEGT.

Ten or more counts support this clone. The read terminates 3 residues ahead of where the CDR3 ends, so the germline J gene completes it. The chain couples TRBV5-1 to TRBJ2-7; D gene unclear. This CDR3 has 16 residues. V shed 0 bases and J shed 4 bases, with 17 bases lying between them. Germline V gene lookup returns CDR1 SGHRS and CDR2 YFSETQ. The CDR3 reads CASSLELAGNGYEQYF. CDR3 bases read: TGCGCCAGCAGCTTGGAGTTGGCAGGCAATGGATACGAG. The entire variable domain, with the rest obtained from reference TRBV5-1 and TRBJ2-7, is as follows: KAGVTQTPRYLIKTRGQQVTLSCSPISGHRSVSWYQQTPGQGLQFLFEYFSETQRNKGNFPGRFSGRQFSNSRSEMNVSTLELGDSALYLCASSLELAGNGYEQYFGPGTRLTVT.

This clone was seen many times. The read ends 3 residues shy of where the CDR3 ends; the end is completed using the germline J gene. This chain uses TRBV7-6 with TRBJ2-7; 7 nucleotides agree with TRBD1. The J segment lost 3 bases and the V segment lost 5 bases, leaving 13 bases of the junction unmatched. Per the germline V gene, CDR1 is SGHVS and CDR2 is FNYEAQ. CDR3 length: 16 amino acids. CDR3 residues: CASSPLTGVGLYEQYF. CDR3 bases read: TGTGCCAGCAGCCCATTAACAGGGGTGGGCCTCTACGAG.

The table lists this clone with many counts. The CDR3 is cut off 3 residues early in the read; its end comes from the germline J gene. This rearrangement joins TRBV10-3 to TRBJ1-2; D is undetermined. Germline loops: CDR1 ENHRY, CDR2 SYGVKD. CDR3 length: 12 residues. The CDR3 bases that were read are TGTGCCATCAGTGCTGGGCGGGAGGGC. Its protein is CAISAGREG. The entire CDR3 is CAISAGREGYTF.

Comment on this clone: Coverage ceases 3 residues before the CDR3 finishes, and the germline J gene fills in the end. This rearrangement joins TRBV2 to TRBJ1-2; D unclear. V shed 7 bases and J shed 4 bases, with 19 bases lying between them. Germline V CDR1 and CDR2: SNHLY, FYNNEI. This CDR3 is 15 amino acids long. The CDR3 sequence is CASTGFIGSGYGYTF. CDR3 bases read: TGTGCCAGCACCGGATTCATCGGTTCAGGCTATGGC.

This clone was recorded a few times. With the read ending 3 residues before the CDR3 end, the germline J gene is used to fill in that end. At the DNA level, this CDR3 is encoded by other sequences in the same sample as well. The gene calls are TRBV7-9 and TRBJ1-5; D is perhaps TRBD1 (5 bases). The V gene lost 0 bases and the J gene lost 4 bases, with 7 bases spanning the gap. The CDR3 is 14 residues long. Germline lookup yields CDR1 SEHNR and CDR2 FQNEAQ (reference sequence). Here the CDR3 reads CASSLAGGNQPQHF. CDR3 bases read: TGTGCCAGCAGCTTAGCTGGGGGGAATCAGCCC.

This clone was observed at least ten times. Sequencing ends 3 residues short of the CDR3 end; the germline J gene provides the rest. The rearrangement links TRBV19 to TRBJ2-2, with TRBD1 as a possible D gene (6 bases). This CDR3 contains 15 residues. The V gene lost 10 bases and the J gene lost 5 bases, with 20 bases spanning the gap. Per the germline V gene, CDR1 is LNHDA and CDR2 is SQIVND (reference sequence). CDR3 residues: CATQHGGRATGELFF. The CDR3 DNA, read in part, is TGTGCCACTCAACATGGGGGCAGGGCAACCGGGGAG. Full variable domain (rest looked up from reference TRBV19 and TRBJ2-2): DGGITQSPKYLFRKEGQNVTLSCEQNLNHDAMYWYRQDPGQGLRLIYYSQIVNDFQKGDIAEGYSVSREKKESFPLTVTSAQKNPTAFYLCATQHGGRATGELFFGEGSRLTVL.

Ten or more counts support this clone. The CDR3 DNA, read in part, is TGTGCCAGCAGCTTAGCAGGCTCCAACTATGGC. The encoded protein is CASSLAGSNYG. The entire CDR3 reads CASSLAGSNYGYTF. V is TRBV5-6 and J is TRBJ1-2; D is unresolved. Read sequence stops 3 residues before the CDR3 end, and the germline J gene provides the missing end. The CDR3 is 14 amino acids. Per germline, CDR1 SGHDT and CDR2 YYEEEE. The V end lost 2 bases, the J end lost 2 bases, and 10 bases lay between the germline ends. Based on the CDR3 plus reference TRBV5-6 and TRBJ1-2, the full variable domain is DAGVTQSPTHLIKTRGQQVTLRCSPKSGHDTVSWYQQALGQGPQFIFQYYEEEERQRGNFPDRFSGHQFPNYSSELNVNALLLGDSALYLCASSLAGSNYGYTFGSGTRLTVV.

This clone was detected ten times or more. The CDR3 DNA, read in part, is TGTGCCAGCTCACCGGAGCGGGCGGCAACTAATGAAAAA. This sequence encodes CASSPERAATNEK. The full CDR3 protein is CASSPERAATNEKLFF. The rearrangement uses TRBV18 and TRBJ1-4; D call uncertain. The read stops 3 residues short of the end of the CDR3; the missing end is completed from the germline J gene. CDR3 size: 16 residues. V was pared by 3 bases and J by 0 bases, with 11 bases between. CDR1 and CDR2 from the germline V gene are KGHSH and LQKENI.

This clone was seen ten or more times. CDR3 region: CASGLVTGYGGYTF. The part of the CDR3 DNA that was read is TGTGCTAGTGGTTTGGTAACAGGGTATGGTGGC. This rearrangement joins TRBV12-5 to TRBJ1-2, with D possibly matching TRBD1 (6 bases). The CDR3 end lies 3 residues beyond the end of the read and is filled in from the germline J gene. The CDR3 consists of 14 residues. Germline assignment: CDR1 LGHNT and CDR2 FRNRAP. V lost 0 bases and J lost 7, with 12 bases in between.

This clone was seen repeatedly, ten times or more. Read data end 3 residues before the CDR3 end; the end is taken from the germline J gene. This chain uses TRBV19 with TRBJ1-1; no reliable D call. The CDR3 spans 12 residues. V lost 3 bases to trimming and J lost 1 base, with 3 bases between them. Germline V gene data show CDR1 as LNHDA and CDR2 as SQIVND (reference sequence). CDR3 bases read: TGTGCCAGTAGTATCGGGAACACTGAA. Its translation is CASSIGNTE. The CDR3, in full, reads CASSIGNTEAFF.

This clone showed up many times. The read finishes 3 residues shy of the CDR3 end, and the germline J gene is used to complete it. The chain couples TRBV5-5 to TRBJ2-2; the D gene is possibly TRBD1 (5 bases). The germline CDR1 and CDR2 sequences are SGHKS and YYEKEE (reference sequence). The CDR3 length is 15 residues. V was trimmed by 3 bases and J by 4 bases, leaving 13 bases between them. The covered CDR3 bases are TGTGCCAGCAGCTCTTACCAGGGTTTCACCGGGGAG. Translating it yields CASSSYQGFTGE. In full, the CDR3 reads CASSSYQGFTGELFF.

This clone was found many times. The CDR3 end lies 3 residues beyond the end of the read and is filled in from the germline J gene. The chain recombines TRBV14 with TRBJ2-1; 7 bases are shared with TRBD2. Germline loops: CDR1 SGHDN, CDR2 FVKESK. Unmatched junction bases numbered 6, after V lost 4 bases and J lost 0 bases. The CDR3 loop spans 16 amino acids. The sequenced part of the CDR3 DNA is TGTGCCAGCAGCCTTTTCCGGGACTACTCCTACAATGAG. The encoded protein is CASSLFRDYSYNE. The whole CDR3 protein reads CASSLFRDYSYNEQFF. The variable domain in full, completed from reference TRBV14 and TRBJ2-1, reads EAGVTQFPSHSVIEKGQTVTLRCDPISGHDNLYWYRRVMGKEIKFLLHFVKESKQDESGMPNNRFLAERTGGTYSTLKVQPAELEDSGVYFCASSLFRDYSYNEQFFGPGTRLTVL.

This clone appeared many times. The sequence runs out 3 residues before the end of the CDR3; the remainder is reconstructed from the germline J gene. The chain employs TRBV7-6 and TRBJ1-3; 8 bases align to TRBD1. The V segment lost 0 bases and the J segment 8 bases; nucleotides outside the gene matches: 12. This CDR3 has 17 amino acids. The germline CDR1 and CDR2 sequences are SGHVS and FNYEAQ. The CDR3 DNA, read in part, is TGTGCCAGCAGCTTAGCGAGGACAGGGAGTACAGGACACACC. Residues: CASSLARTGSTGHT. The full CDR3 reads CASSLARTGSTGHTIYF.